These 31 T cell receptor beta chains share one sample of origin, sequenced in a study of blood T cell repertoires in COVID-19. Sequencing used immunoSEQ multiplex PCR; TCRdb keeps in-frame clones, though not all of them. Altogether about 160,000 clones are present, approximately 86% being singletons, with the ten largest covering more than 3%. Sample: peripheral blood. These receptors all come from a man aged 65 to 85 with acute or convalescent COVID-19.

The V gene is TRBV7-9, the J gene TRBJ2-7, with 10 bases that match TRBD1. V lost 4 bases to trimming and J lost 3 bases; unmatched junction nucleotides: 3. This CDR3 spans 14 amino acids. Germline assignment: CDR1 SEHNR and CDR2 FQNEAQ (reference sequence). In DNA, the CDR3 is TGTGCCAGCAGCTGGACAGGGGGAAGCTACGAGCAGTACTTC. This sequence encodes CASSWTGGSYEQYF.

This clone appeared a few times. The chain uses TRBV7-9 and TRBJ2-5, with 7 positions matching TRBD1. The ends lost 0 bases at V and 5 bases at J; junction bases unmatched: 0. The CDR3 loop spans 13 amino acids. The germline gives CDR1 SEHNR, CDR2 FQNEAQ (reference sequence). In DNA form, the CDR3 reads TGTGCCAGCAGCTTAGCCAGGGGGGAGACCCAGTACTTC. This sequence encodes CASSLARGETQYF.

The CDR3 DNA reads as TGTGCCAGCAGCTCTCGTATTAAGACAGGAACCTACGAGCAGTACTTC. It specifies CASSSRIKTGTYEQYF. The chain recombines TRBV5-4 with TRBJ2-7, with D tentatively TRBD1 (6 bases). The CDR3 length is 16 residues. Germline CDR1 SGHNT, CDR2 YYREEE (reference sequence). V lost 3 bases and J 2 bases, leaving 18 bases between the germline ends.

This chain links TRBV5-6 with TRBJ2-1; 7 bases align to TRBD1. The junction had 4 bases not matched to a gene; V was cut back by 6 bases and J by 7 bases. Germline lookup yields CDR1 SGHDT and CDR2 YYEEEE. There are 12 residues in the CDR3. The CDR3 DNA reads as TGTGCCAGCAACCAGGGGGTTAATGAGCAGTTCTTC. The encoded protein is CASNQGVNEQFF.

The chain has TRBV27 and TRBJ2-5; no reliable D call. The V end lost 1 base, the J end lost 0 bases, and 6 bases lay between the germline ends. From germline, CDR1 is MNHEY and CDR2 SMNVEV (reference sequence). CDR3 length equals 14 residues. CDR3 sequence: CASSLLAYQETQYF. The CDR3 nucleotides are TGTGCCAGCAGTTTATTGGCCTACCAAGAGACCCAGTACTTC.

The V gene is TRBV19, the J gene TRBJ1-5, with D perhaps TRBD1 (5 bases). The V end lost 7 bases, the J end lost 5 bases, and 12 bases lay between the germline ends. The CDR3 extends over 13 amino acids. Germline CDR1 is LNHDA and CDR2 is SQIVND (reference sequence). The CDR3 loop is CASTFGADQPQHF. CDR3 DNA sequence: TGTGCCAGTACTTTTGGGGCGGATCAGCCCCAGCATTTT.

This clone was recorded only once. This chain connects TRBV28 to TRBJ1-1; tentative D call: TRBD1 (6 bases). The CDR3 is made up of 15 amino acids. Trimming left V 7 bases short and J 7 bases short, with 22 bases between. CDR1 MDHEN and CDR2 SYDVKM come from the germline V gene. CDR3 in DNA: TGTGCCAGCACCCAAACGGGCAGGGGTATATATGAAGCTTTCTTT. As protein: CASTQTGRGIYEAFF.

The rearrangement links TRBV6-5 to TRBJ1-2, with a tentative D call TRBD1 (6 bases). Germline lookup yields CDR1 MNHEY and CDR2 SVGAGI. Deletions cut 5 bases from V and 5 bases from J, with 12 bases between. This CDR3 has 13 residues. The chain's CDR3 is CASSQGHLYGYTF. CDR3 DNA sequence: TGTGCCAGCAGTCAGGGACACCTTTATGGCTACACCTTC.

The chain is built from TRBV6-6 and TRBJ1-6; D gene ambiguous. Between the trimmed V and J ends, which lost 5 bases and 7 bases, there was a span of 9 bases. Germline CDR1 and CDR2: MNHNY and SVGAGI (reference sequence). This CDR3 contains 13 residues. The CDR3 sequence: CASSLEENSPLHF. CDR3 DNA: TGTGCCAGCAGTCTAGAAGAGAATTCACCCCTCCACTTT.

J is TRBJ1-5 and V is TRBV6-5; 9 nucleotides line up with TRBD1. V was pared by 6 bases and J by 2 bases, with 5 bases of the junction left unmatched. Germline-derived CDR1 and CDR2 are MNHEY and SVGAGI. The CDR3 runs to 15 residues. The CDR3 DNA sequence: TGTGCCAGCAGGGCGACAGGGGGAGGCAATCAGCCCCAGCATTTT. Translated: CASRATGGGNQPQHF.

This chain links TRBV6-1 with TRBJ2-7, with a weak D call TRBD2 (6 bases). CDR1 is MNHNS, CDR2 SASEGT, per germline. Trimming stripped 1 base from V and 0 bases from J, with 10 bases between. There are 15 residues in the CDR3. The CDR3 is CASSEGDSSSYEQYF. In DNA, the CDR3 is TGTGCCAGCAGTGAAGGGGACTCGAGCTCCTACGAGCAGTACTTC.

CDR3 coding DNA: TGCGCCAGCAGACGAGGGACTCAGACAGCGGGAGCCCCCTCTGGGGCCAACGTCCTGACTTTC. Amino acid sequence: CASRRGTQTAGAPSGANVLTF. The rearrangement links TRBV5-1 to TRBJ2-6, with 8 bases matching TRBD2. Germline CDR1 is SGHRS and CDR2 is YFSETQ. The CDR3 runs 21 residues. The V gene end was trimmed by 5 bases and the J gene end by 0 bases; junction bases not matched to a gene: 19.

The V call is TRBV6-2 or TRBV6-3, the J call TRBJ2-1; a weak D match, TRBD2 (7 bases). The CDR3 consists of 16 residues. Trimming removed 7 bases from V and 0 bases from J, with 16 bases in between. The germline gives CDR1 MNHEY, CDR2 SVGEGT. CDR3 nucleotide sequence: TGTGCCAGCATCCCCGGGGGGCTCAGCTCCTACAATGAGCAGTTCTTC. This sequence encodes CASIPGGLSSYNEQFF.

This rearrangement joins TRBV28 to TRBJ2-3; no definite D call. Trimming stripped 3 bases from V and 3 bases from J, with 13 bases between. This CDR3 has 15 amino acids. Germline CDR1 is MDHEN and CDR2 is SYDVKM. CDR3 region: CASSFGLAATDTQYF. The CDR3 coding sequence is TGTGCCAGCAGTTTTGGGTTGGCGGCTACAGATACGCAGTATTTT.

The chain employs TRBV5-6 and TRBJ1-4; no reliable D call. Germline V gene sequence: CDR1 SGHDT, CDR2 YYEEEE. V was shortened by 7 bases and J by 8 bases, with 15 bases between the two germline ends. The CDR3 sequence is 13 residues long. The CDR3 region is CASGSLGVEKLFF. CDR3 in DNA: TGTGCCAGCGGTTCTTTGGGCGTAGAAAAACTGTTTTTT.

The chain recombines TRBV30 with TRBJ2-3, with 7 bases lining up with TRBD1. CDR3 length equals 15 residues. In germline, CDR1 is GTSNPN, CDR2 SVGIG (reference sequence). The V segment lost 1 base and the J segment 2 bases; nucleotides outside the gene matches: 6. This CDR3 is CAWSEGQRYTDTQYF. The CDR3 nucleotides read TGTGCCTGGAGTGAGGGACAGAGGTACACAGATACGCAGTATTTT.

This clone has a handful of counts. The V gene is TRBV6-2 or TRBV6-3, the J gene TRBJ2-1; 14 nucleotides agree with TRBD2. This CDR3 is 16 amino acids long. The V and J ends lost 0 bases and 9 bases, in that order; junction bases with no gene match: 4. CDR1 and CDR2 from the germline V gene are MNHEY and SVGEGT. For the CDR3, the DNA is TGTGCCAGCAGTTACTCGGGGACTAGCGGGAGTAGTGAGCAGTTCTTC. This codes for CASSYSGTSGSSEQFF.

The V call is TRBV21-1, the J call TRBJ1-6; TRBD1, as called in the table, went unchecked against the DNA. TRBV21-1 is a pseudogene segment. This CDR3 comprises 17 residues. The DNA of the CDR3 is TGTGCCAGCAGCAAAGTTAGGGGTAGGGTTTATAATTCACCCCTCCACTTT. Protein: CASSKVRGRVYNSPLHF.

The DNA of the CDR3 is TGTGCCAGCAGCCTAAGGACAGGAATAGGCACAGATACGCAGTATTTT. This codes for CASSLRTGIGTDTQYF. The chain employs TRBV7-2 and TRBJ2-3, with 7 bases aligning to TRBD1. Germline CDR1 SGHTA, CDR2 FQGNSA. V shed 5 bases, J shed 1 base, and the junction held 9 bases outside the gene matches. This CDR3 comprises 16 residues.

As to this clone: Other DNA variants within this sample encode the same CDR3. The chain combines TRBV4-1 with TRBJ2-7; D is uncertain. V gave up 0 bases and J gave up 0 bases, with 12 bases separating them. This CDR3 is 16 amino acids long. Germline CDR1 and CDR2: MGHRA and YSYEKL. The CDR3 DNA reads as TGCGCCAGCAGCCAAGAGCGAACCGGTGTCTCCTACGAGCAGTACTTC. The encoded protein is CASSQERTGVSYEQYF.

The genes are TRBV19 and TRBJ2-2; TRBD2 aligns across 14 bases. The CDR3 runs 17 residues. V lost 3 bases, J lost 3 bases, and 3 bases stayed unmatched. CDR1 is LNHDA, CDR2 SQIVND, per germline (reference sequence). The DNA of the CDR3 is TGTGCCAGTAGTATCTCGGGACTAGCGGGAGACACCGGGGAGCTGTTTTTT. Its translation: CASSISGLAGDTGELFF.

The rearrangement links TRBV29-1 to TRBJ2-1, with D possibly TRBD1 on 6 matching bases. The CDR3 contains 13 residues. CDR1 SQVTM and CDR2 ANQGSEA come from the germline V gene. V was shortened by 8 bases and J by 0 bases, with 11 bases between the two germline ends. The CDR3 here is CSSGASSYNEQFF. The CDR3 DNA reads TGCAGCTCAGGGGCCTCCTCCTACAATGAGCAGTTCTTC.

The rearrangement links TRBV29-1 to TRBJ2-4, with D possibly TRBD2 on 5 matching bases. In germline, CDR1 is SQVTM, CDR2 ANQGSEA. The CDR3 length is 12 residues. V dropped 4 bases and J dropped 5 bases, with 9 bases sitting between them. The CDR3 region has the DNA TGCAGCGTTGGAGTGCGGGAAAACATTCAGTACTTC. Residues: CSVGVRENIQYF. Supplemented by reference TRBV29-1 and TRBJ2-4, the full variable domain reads SAVISQKPSRDICQRGTSLTIQCQVDSQVTMMFWYRQQPGQSLTLIATANQGSEATYESGFVIDKFPISRPNLTFSTLTVSNMSPEDSSIYLCSVGVRENIQYFGAGTRLSVL.

CDR3 protein: CASSLAGQGSEKLFF. The DNA of the CDR3 is TGTGCCAGCAGCTTGGCAGGACAGGGGAGTGAAAAACTGTTTTTT. The chain combines TRBV7-2 with TRBJ1-4, with 9 bases matching TRBD1. Germline assignment: CDR1 SGHTA and CDR2 FQGNSA. There are 15 residues in the CDR3. With V trimmed by 3 bases and J by 7 bases, 6 bases remained unmatched.

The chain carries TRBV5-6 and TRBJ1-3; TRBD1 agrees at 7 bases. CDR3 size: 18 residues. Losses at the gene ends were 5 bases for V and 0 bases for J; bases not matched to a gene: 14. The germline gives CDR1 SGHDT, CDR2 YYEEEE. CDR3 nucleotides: TGTGCCAGCAGGGAACAGGGGAAGTGGGGAGACTCTGGAAACACCATATATTTT. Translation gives CASREQGKWGDSGNTIYF.

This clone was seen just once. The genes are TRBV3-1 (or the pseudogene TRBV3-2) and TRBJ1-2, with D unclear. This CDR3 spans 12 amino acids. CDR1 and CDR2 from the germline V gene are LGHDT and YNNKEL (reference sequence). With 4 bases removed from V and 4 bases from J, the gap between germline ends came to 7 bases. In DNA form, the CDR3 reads TGTGCCAGCAGCCTTCACAGCTATGGCTACACCTTC. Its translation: CASSLHSYGYTF.

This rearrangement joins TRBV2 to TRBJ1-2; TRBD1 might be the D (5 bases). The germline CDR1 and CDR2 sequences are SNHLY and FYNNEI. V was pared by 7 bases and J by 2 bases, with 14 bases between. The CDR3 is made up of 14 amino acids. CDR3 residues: CASTTSDRNYGYTF. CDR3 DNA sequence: TGTGCCAGCACAACCAGCGACAGAAACTATGGCTACACCTTC. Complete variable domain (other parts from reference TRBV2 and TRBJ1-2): EPEVTQTPSHQVTQMGQEVILRCVPISNHLYFYWYRQILGQKVEFLVSFYNNEISEKSEIFDDQFSVERPDGSNFTLKIRSTKLEDSAMYFCASTTSDRNYGYTFGSGTRLTVV.

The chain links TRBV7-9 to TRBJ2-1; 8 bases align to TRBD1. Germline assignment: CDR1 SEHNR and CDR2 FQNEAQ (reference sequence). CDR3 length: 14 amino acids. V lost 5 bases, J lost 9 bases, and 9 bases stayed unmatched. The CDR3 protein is CASSPGQGSPEQFF. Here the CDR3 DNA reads TGTGCCAGCAGCCCCGGACAGGGTAGTCCTGAGCAGTTCTTC.

The DNA for the CDR3 is TGTGCCAGCGTCTCAGGGCGGTACGAGCAGTACTTC. This translates into CASVSGRYEQYF. The chain combines TRBV2 with TRBJ2-7, with D perhaps TRBD1 (5 bases). The CDR3 is 12 amino acids. Germline-derived CDR1 and CDR2 are SNHLY and FYNNEI. Trimming cost V 8 bases and J 4 bases, with 12 bases left between them.

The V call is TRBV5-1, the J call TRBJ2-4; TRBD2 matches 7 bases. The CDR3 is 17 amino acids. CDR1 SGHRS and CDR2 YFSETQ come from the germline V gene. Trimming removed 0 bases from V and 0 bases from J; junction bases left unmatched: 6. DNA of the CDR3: TGCGCCAGCAGCTTGGTCGGGACTACCTTAGCCAAAAACATTCAGTACTTC. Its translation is CASSLVGTTLAKNIQYF.

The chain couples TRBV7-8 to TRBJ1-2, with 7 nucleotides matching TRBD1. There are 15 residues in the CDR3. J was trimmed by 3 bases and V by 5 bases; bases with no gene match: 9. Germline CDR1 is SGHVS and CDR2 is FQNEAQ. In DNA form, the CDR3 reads TGTGCCAGCAGCCCATCGGGACAGACGGACTATGGCTACACCTTC. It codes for CASSPSGQTDYGYTF. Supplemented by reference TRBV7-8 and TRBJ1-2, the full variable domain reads GAGVSQSPRYKVAKRGQDVALRCDPISGHVSLFWYQQALGQGPEFLTYFQNEAQLDKSGLPSDRFFAERPEGSVSTLKIQRTQQEDSAVYLCASSPSGQTDYGYTFGSGTRLTVV.